The source of this T cell receptor (beta chain) is a study of T cells in Graves' hyperthyroidism and ophthalmopathy. Amplified regions were TCR beta CDR3 sequences from RNA transcripts. First-round RT-PCR targeting the TCR CDR3 was performed with the HTBI primer set. Each CDR3 protein is one row after TCRdb ran MiXCR on the multiplex PCR reads. The data hold 450,000 to 600,000 distinct CDR3 sequences, with 11% to 15% observed a single time. This clonotype came up a few times. The target antigen is unknown. Study observations and caveats: Appearing also in blood were most of the thyroid clonotypes expanded above 0.001.

Graves' hyperthyroidism showing no ophthalmopathy progression within 18 months was considered stable. With V trimmed by 7 bases and J by 7 bases, 15 bases remained unmatched. The CDR3 has 15 residues. CDR1 and CDR2 from the germline V gene are SQVTM and ANQGSEA. The gene calls are TRBV29-1 and TRBJ2-3; TRBD1 agrees at 9 bases. The sequence derives from a woman between 40 and 55 years old with Graves' hyperthyroidism. What was sequenced was blood. CDR3 residues: CSAYNPGQGGNTQYF. CDR3 coding DNA: TGCAGCGCCTACAATCCGGGACAGGGAGGTAATACGCAGTATTTT.